This TCR beta chain was retrieved from a study of CD8 T cells in Susac syndrome. Background on the study: Patients with Susac syndrome were therapy-naive, treated with corticosteroids, or treated with intravenous immunoglobulin alone when blood was collected.

There are 15 residues in the CDR3. Germline CDR1 and CDR2: MGHDK and SYGVNS. V was pared by 3 bases and J by 0 bases, with 9 bases between. Random-hexamer reverse transcription was applied to roughly 0.5 to 1 ug RNA. TCRdb re-called the immunoSEQ multiplex PCR reads through MiXCR, storing one row per CDR3 protein. The repertoire holds about 83,000 distinct CDR3 sequences, with approximately 96% as singletons. The specimen was CD8+ T cells from PBMCs. The source is a human donor with Susac syndrome. The chain is built from TRBV25-1 and TRBJ2-1; the D is unclear. The CDR3 region has the DNA TGTGCCAGCAGTGATGACGCCAGCTCCTACAATGAGCAGTTCTTC. Its translation: CASSDDASSYNEQFF.